This TCR beta chain was recorded in a study of OX40 agonist ivuxolimab in advanced cancers. Background on the study: Given to patients was ivuxolimab, an agonistic anti-OX40 (CD134) antibody. Patients treated during dose escalation were battling hepatocellular carcinoma, melanoma, renal cell or head and neck cancer. Under the entry rules, prior anti-PD-1, anti-PD-L1 or anti-CTLA-4 therapy was allowed, and roughly 39% had some.

Trimming cost V 8 bases and J 5 bases; bases outside gene matches: 6. Germline values: CDR1 MDHEN, CDR2 SYDVKM. This CDR3 is 12 amino acids long. Study conclusions and caveats: At doses 0.1 to 3.0 mg/kg, CD4+ and CD8+ clones expanded.

Only one count was recorded for this clone. Its specificity is unknown. Clones were sequenced by immunoSEQ multiplex PCR, and TCRdb holds only the in-frame ones, with some missing. Seen here are 42,000 or so clones, approximately 84% observed once, and the top ten hold roughly 15%. The TCR sequence derives from an adult with an advanced solid tumor such as melanoma, head and neck, liver or kidney cancer. The sequenced sample was CD4+ or CD8+ T cells sorted from blood, obtained in a trial of the OX40 agonist ivuxolimab. The V call is TRBV28, the J call TRBJ2-7; 7 bases agree with TRBD2. As DNA, the CDR3 is TGTGCCAGCGGAGAGGGGAGGGACGAGCAGTACTTC. Protein sequence: CASGEGRDEQYF.